These T cell receptor beta chains were read from a single sample in a study of type 1 regulatory T cells. No cognate antigen is known for these TCRs. TCRdb passed the reads through MiXCR, listing each CDR3 protein once. This table holds about 67,000 distinct CDR3 sequences, roughly 49% found once. Specimen: cultured non-Tr1 T cells, either the whole culture or a sorted T cell fraction (not recorded which). The origin of the receptors is a human donor in good health. Each CDR3 is given with its conserved first and last residue. A D gene is named only where the DNA matches it firmly. The size field is filled for only some rows; it gives once, few, many or a size class.

D gene	clone size	J gene	V gene	CDR3 protein	CDR3 DNA
-	few	TRBJ1-2	TRBV2	CASSSQGLGGYTF	TGTGCCAGCAGTAGTCAGGGCCTGGGGGGCTACACCTTC
-	-	TRBJ1-4	TRBV6-2/TRBV6-3	CASSRDGTNEKLFF	TGTGCCAGCAGCCGGGACGGAACTAATGAAAAACTGTTTTTT
-	-	TRBJ2-7	TRBV5-6	CASSEDPSPLYEQYF	TGTGCCAGCAGCGAGGACCCCTCGCCGCTTTACGAGCAGTACTTC
TRBD1	few	TRBJ1-1	TRBV19	CASSIRDRVNEAFF	TGTGCCAGTAGTATCCGAGACAGGGTGAATGAAGCTTTCTTT
TRBD1	once	TRBJ2-2	TRBV12-3/TRBV12-4	CASRTGGVVAGELFF	TGTGCCAGCAGAACAGGGGGCGTTGTAGCCGGGGAGCTGTTTTTT
TRBD1	few	TRBJ2-2	TRBV6-2/TRBV6-3	CAGKGQGDTGELFF	TGTGCCGGGAAAGGACAGGGGGACACCGGGGAGCTGTTTTTT
TRBD2	once	TRBJ2-1	TRBV5-1	CASSFLGLAGSSSYNEQFF	TGCGCCAGCAGCTTCCTGGGACTAGCGGGGTCCTCCTCCTACAATGAGCAGTTCTTC
-	-	TRBJ1-1	TRBV19	CASSIGGMNTEAFF	TGTGCCAGTAGTATAGGGGGGATGAACACTGAAGCTTTCTTT
-	few	TRBJ1-1	TRBV5-5	CASSKGFVTEAFF	TGTGCCAGCAGTAAAGGATTTGTCACTGAAGCTTTCTTT
-	-	TRBJ2-3	TRBV10-3	CAIKRDNTDTQYF	TGTGCCATCAAACGAGATAACACAGATACGCAGTATTTT
TRBD1	few	TRBJ1-1	TRBV15	CATSRPTQGGSTEAFF	TGTGCCACCAGCAGACCTACACAGGGGGGGTCCACTGAAGCTTTCTTT
-	-	TRBJ1-3	TRBV29-1	CSVAVGSGSSGNTIYF	TGCAGCGTTGCAGTTGGGTCAGGGAGCTCTGGAAACACCATATATTTT
-	many	TRBJ2-5	TRBV12-3/TRBV12-4	CASSPRDGRETQYF	TGTGCCAGCAGCCCCAGGGATGGAAGAGAGACCCAGTACTTC
-	-	TRBJ2-3	TRBV5-4	CASSFGGRTDTQYF	TGTGCCAGCAGCTTTGGGGGGAGGACAGATACGCAGTATTTT
-	few	TRBJ2-4	TRBV7-2	CANSLGVIQYF	TGTGCCAACAGCTTAGGAGTCATTCAGTACTTC
-	-	TRBJ2-5	TRBV4-3	CASSQTTTPSQETQYF	TGCGCCAGCAGCCAAACAACGACCCCTTCCCAAGAGACCCAGTACTTC
TRBD1	-	TRBJ1-2	TRBV27	CASSARQGRGYTF	TGTGCCAGCAGTGCCCGACAGGGGCGTGGCTACACCTTC
TRBD1	-	TRBJ1-1	TRBV29-1	CSVGQGKTEAFF	TGCAGCGTTGGACAGGGAAAGACTGAAGCTTTCTTT
-	-	TRBJ2-5	TRBV20-1	CSARDRLQETQYF	TGCAGTGCTAGAGATCGACTACAAGAGACCCAGTACTTC